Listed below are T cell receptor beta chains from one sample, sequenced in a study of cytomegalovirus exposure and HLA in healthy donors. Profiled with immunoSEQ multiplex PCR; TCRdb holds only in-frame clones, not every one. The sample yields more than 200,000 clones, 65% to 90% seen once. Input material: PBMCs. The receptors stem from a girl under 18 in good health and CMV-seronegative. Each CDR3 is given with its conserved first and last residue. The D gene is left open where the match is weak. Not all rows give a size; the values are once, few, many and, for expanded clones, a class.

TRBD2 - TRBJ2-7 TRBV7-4 TGTGCCAGCTCACAACAGCTTTTGTGTCGGGGGGAAGGGATCTACGAGCAGTACTTC CASSQQLLCRGEGIYEQYF
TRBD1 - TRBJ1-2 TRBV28 TGTGCCAGCAGAGGGGACAGGGTTGTCGGCTACACCTTC CASRGDRVVGYTF
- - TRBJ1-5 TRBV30 TGTGCCTGGAGGGAAGGACAGCTTAGCAATCAGCCCCAGCATTTT CAWREGQLSNQPQHF
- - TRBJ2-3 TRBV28 TGTGCCAGCAGTTTGAGTAGCACAGATACGCAGTATTTT CASSLSSTDTQYF
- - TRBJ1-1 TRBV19 TGTGCCAGTAGTTTATTATACACTGAAGCTTTCTTT CASSLLYTEAFF
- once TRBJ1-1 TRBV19 TGTGCCAGTAGCAGACAATCGACAGAACCGTACACTGAAGCTTTCTTT CASSRQSTEPYTEAFF
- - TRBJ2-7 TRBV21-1 TGTGCCAGCAGCAAAAGGACTGCCTGTTCACATTGCTACGAGCAGTACTTC CASSKRTACSHCYEQYF
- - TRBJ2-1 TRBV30 TGTGCCTGGAGTGTCGGGGTGGGGTTTTCAGATGAGCAGTTCTTC CAWSVGVGFSDEQFF
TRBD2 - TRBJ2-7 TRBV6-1 TGTGCCAGCAGTGTGATAGCGGGAGCCACCTACGAGCAGTACTTC CASSVIAGATYEQYF
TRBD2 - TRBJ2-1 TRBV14 TGTGCCAGCAGCCAAGTTGCGGGAGCTTACAATGAGCAGTTCTTC CASSQVAGAYNEQFF
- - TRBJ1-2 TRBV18 TGTGCCAGCTCACCTCCCACAGGAGCGCGGGGCTACACCTTC CASSPPTGARGYTF
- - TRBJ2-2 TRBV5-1 TGCGCCAGCAGCAAGACGACAGGCTCGAACACCGGGGAGCTGTTTTTT CASSKTTGSNTGELFF
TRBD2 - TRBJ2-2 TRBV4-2 TGTGCCAGCAGCTCGGTAGGGCGGGGGGACACCGGGGAGCTGTTTTTT CASSSVGRGDTGELFF
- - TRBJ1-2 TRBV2 TGTGCCAGCAGTGAATACAGGGAGGGTGGCTACACCTTC CASSEYREGGYTF
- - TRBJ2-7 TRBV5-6 TGTGCCAGCAGCTTGGTCGGAGCCAGTGTTCGCTACGAGCAGTACTTC CASSLVGASVRYEQYF
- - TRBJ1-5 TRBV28 TGTGCCAGCAGTCTCCCCCTCCTTTCGCCCCAGCATTTT CASSLPLLSPQHF
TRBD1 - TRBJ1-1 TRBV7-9 TGTGCCAGCAGCGAAACCCGCGCAGGGGGAACTGAAGCTTTCTTT CASSETRAGGTEAFF
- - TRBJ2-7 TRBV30 TGTGCCTGGAGTGAAGGGGTCTCCTCCTACGAGCAGTACTTC CAWSEGVSSYEQYF
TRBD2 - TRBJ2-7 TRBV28 TGTGCCAGCAGACCACCAACCCCAGCCGGGAGGGAGCAGTACTTC CASRPPTPAGREQYF